A single TCR beta chain is shown here with its context. Extracted RNA was reverse transcribed, and the resulting cDNA served as sequencing template. This table comes from immunoSEQ multiplex PCR, and its TCRdb copy is limited to in-frame clones, with some not included. The sample holds 200,000 to 250,000 clones, roughly 40% seen once. This sample is drawn from a study of CD8+ T cells in alopecia areata. This CDR3 comprises 13 residues. V was shortened by 1 base and J by 4 bases, with 8 bases between the two germline ends. Germline lookup yields CDR1 SGHTA and CDR2 FQGNSA. Described treatment: oral pan-JAK inhibitor, 5-10 mg twice daily.

This TCR was sampled from a human donor with alopecia areata. The sequenced sample was CD4+ T cells sorted from blood, obtained around week 36, from a patient treated with tofacitinib. The rearrangement uses TRBV7-2 and TRBJ2-7; D gene unclear. The CDR3 DNA reads as TGTGCCAGCAGCTTAGAGTTACAGTACGAGCAGTACTTC. It yields the protein CASSLELQYEQYF.